The 3 T cell receptor beta chains listed next were all sequenced from one sample in a study of beta chain features in type 1 diabetes. The isolated RNA, all of it, was reverse transcribed, so expressed TCRB transcripts were what got sequenced. The protocol was immunoSEQ multiplex PCR, while the TCRdb copy is restricted to in-frame clones and leaves out a portion. The sample has roughly 40,000 clones, 45% to 50% seen once; the top ten hold 0.72%. Source material: central memory CD4+ T cells from blood. The receptors come from a woman aged 18 to 35 in good health.

This clone was seen more than once but under ten times. The chain recombines TRBV11-2 with TRBJ1-2; TRBD1 matches 8 bases. V was clipped by 4 bases and J by 4 bases; unmatched bases: 20. Germline values: CDR1 SGHAT, CDR2 FQNNGV. This CDR3 is built from 19 residues. The CDR3 loop is CASSSSSDRDGIGSYGYTF. DNA of the CDR3: TGTGCCAGCAGCTCCTCCTCGGACAGGGACGGGATTGGATCCTATGGCTACACCTTC.

V is TRBV5-5 and J is TRBJ2-7, with unresolved D. The ends were cut back, 4 bases at V and 7 bases at J, with 9 bases in the middle. CDR3 size: 11 residues. Germline lookup yields CDR1 SGHKS and CDR2 YYEKEE (reference sequence). CDR3 nucleotides: TGTGCCAGCAGCCTCGACTTAGAGCAGTACTTC. It codes for CASSLDLEQYF.

The chain uses TRBV6-1 and TRBJ2-2, with 7 bases that match TRBD1. Trimming removed 6 bases from V and 3 bases from J; junction bases left unmatched: 7. The CDR3 runs 15 residues. Germline CDR1 is MNHNS and CDR2 is SASEGT. The CDR3 region has the DNA TGTGCCAGCAGGATGACAGGGACCCACACCGGGGAGCTGTTTTTT. Translation: CASRMTGTHTGELFF.